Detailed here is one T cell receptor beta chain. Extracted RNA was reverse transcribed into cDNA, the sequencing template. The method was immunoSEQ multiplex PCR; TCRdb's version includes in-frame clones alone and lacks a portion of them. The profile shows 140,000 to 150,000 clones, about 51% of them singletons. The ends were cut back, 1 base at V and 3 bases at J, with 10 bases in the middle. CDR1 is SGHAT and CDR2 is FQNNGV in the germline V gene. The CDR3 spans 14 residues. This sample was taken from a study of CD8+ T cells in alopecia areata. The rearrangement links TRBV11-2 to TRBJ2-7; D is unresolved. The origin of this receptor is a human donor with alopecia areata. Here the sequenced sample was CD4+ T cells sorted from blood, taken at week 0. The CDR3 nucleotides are TGTGCCAGCAGCTTAGCCTCGGGCAGCTACGAGCAGTACTTC. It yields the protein CASSLASGSYEQYF.